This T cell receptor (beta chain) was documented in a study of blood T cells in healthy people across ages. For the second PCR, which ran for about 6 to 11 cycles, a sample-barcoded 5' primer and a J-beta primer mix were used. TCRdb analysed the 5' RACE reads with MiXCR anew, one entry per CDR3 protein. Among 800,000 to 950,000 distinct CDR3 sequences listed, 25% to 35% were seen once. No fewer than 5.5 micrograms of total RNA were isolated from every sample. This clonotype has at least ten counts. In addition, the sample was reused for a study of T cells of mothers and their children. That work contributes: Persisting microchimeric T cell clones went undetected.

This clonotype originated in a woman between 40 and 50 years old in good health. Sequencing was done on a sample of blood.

CDR3 sequence reads: CASSQEGQGARGYTF. The CDR3 DNA reads TGCGCCAGCAGCCAAGAGGGACAGGGGGCTCGAGGCTACACCTTC. The rearrangement joins TRBV4-1 to TRBJ1-2; 12 nucleotides match TRBD1. The germline CDR1 and CDR2 sequences are MGHRA and YSYEKL. The V segment lost 0 bases and the J segment 8 bases; nucleotides outside the gene matches: 4. This CDR3 contains 15 residues.